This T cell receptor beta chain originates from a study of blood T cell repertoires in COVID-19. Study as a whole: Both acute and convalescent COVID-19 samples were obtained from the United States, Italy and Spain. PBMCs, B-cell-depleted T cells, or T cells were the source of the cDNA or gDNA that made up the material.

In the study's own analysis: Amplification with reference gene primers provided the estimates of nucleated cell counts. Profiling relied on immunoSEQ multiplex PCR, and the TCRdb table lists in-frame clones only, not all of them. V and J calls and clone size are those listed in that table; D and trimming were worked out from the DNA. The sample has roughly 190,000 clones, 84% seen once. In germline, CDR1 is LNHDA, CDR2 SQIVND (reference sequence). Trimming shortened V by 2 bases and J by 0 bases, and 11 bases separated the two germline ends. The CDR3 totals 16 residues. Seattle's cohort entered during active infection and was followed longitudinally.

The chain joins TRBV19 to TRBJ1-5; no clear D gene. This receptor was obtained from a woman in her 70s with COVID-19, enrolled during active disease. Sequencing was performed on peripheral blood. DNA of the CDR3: TGTGCCAGTAGTATAATGGCAGGTTATAGCAATCAGCCCCAGCATTTT. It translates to CASSIMAGYSNQPQHF.